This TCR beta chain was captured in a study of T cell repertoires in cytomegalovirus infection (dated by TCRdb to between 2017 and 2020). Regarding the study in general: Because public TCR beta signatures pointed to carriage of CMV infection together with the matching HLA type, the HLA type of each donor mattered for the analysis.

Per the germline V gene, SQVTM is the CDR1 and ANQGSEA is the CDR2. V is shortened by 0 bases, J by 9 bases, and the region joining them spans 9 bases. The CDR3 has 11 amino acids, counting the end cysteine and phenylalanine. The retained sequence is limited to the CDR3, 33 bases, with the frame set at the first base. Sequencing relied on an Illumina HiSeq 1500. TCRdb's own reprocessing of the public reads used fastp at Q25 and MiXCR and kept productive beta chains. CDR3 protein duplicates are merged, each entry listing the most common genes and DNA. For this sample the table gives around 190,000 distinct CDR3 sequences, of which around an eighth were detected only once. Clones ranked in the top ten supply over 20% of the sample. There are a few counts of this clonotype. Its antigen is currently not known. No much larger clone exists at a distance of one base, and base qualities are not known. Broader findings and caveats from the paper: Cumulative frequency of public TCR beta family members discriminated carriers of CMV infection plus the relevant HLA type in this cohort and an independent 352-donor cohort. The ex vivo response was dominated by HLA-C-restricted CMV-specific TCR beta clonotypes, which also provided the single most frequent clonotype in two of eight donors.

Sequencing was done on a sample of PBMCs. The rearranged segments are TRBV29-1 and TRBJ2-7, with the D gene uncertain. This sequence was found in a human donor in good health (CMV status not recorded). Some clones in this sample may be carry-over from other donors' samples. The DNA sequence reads TGCAGCGTTGAAGATTCAACCGGGCAGTACTTC. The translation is CSVEDSTGQYF.